Listed below are T cell receptor beta chains from one sample, sequenced in a study of CXCR3-negative and CXCR3-positive naive CD8 T cells. Reprocessing the 5' RACE reads, TCRdb reports a single entry for every CDR3 protein and omits DNA. This listing includes some 60,000 distinct CDR3 sequences. Material for sequencing was naive CXCR3+ CD8+ T cells from blood. These receptors were taken from a human donor in good health. Some clones in this sample may be carry-over from other donors' samples. Each CDR3 is given with its conserved first and last residue.

j_call v_call cdr3_aa
TRBJ2-1 TRBV12-3/TRBV12-4 CASRQSGSNTYNEQFF
TRBJ2-1 TRBV5-4 CASSLDGGIGYNEQFF
TRBJ2-3 TRBV12-3/TRBV12-4 CASSPLIAPSTDTQYF
TRBJ1-3 TRBV4-2 CASSQEAYSGNTIYF
TRBJ1-2 TRBV20-1 CSAAPGQVSYGYTF
TRBJ2-2 TRBV28 CASSSIIANTGELFF
TRBJ2-1 TRBV19 CASRWTSGGDSYNEQFF
TRBJ2-4 TRBV3-1 CASSQDNWEYDIQYF
TRBJ2-1 TRBV29-1 CSVGEGFNEQFF
TRBJ1-1 TRBV7-6 CATSPTGSTEAFF
TRBJ2-1 TRBV18 CASSPGGYEQFF
TRBJ2-1 TRBV20-1 CSAQELSSYNEQFF
TRBJ2-7 TRBV29-1 CSVLWGGGSSYEQYF
TRBJ1-1 TRBV20-1 CSARGLDKAMNTEAFF
TRBJ2-7 TRBV28 CASSFGSYEQYF
TRBJ1-2 TRBV29-1 CSVPSGTGGYGYTF
TRBJ2-7 TRBV6-6 CASSYSTGLGSYEQYF
TRBJ2-7 TRBV12-3/TRBV12-4 CASSFRVTYEQYF
TRBJ1-1 TRBV28 CASCLIGLGTEAFF
TRBJ1-1 TRBV15 CATSAGHTNTEAFF
TRBJ2-5 TRBV5-1 CASTGQGEETQYF
TRBJ2-7 TRBV5-5 CASSLLGSITYEQYF